Shown below are 23 T cell receptor beta chains from a single sample sequenced in a study of vaccination and CD4 T cells after COVID-19. The Oncomine TCR Beta short-read assay sequenced DNA from cultured CD4+ T cells. TCRdb ran MiXCR on the PCR reads and lists one entry per CDR3 protein. The data contain roughly 10,000 distinct CDR3 sequences, approximately 29% of them singletons. Treatment noted: roughly ten-day PBMC culture with coronavirus spike peptide pools or control peptides (ViraFEST assay). Their antigens remain unidentified. The source was CD4+ T cells from blood, cultured in vitro, collected after SARS-CoV-2 vaccination. These receptors were taken from a human donor who had recovered from COVID-19.

This clonotype was observed a handful of times. The chain combines TRBV7-9 with TRBJ1-2, with D unclear. The V gene lost 3 bases and the J gene lost 6 bases, with 14 bases spanning the gap. CDR3 length equals 14 residues. Germline V gene data show CDR1 as SEHNR and CDR2 as FQNEAQ (reference sequence). The CDR3 is CASSFAAATNGYTF. DNA of the CDR3: TGTGCCAGCAGCTTCGCCGCAGCCACCAATGGCTACACCTTC. Full variable domain (outside the CDR3, taken from reference TRBV7-9 and TRBJ1-2): DTGVSQNPRHKITKRGQNVTFRCDPISEHNRLYWYRQTLGQGPEFLTYFQNEAQLEKSRLLSDRFSAERPKGSFSTLEIQRTEQGDSAMYLCASSFAAATNGYTFGSGTRLTVV.

The CDR3 loop is CASSLEAGLETQYF. The CDR3 bases are TGTGCCAGCAGCTTAGAGGCGGGGCTAGAGACCCAGTACTTC. J is TRBJ2-5 and V is TRBV7-9; TRBD2 might be the D (6 bases). V dropped 1 base and J dropped 4 bases, with 10 bases sitting between them. In germline, CDR1 is SEHNR, CDR2 FQNEAQ (reference sequence). The CDR3 consists of 14 residues.

The chain has TRBV29-1 and TRBJ2-2; TRBD2 might be the D (6 bases). The CDR3 spans 14 residues. The V end was cut by 4 bases, the J end by 6 bases, with 15 bases between. Germline CDR1 and CDR2: SQVTM and ANQGSEA. The CDR3 sequence is CSVVGEERAGELFF. The CDR3 DNA reads as TGCAGCGTTGTAGGGGAGGAACGCGCCGGGGAGCTGTTTTTT.

The V gene is TRBV5-4, the J gene TRBJ2-3; 7 bases are a match to TRBD2. The CDR3 covers 14 residues. Germline lookup yields CDR1 SGHNT and CDR2 YYREEE (reference sequence). V shed 6 bases and J 2 bases; nucleotides not matched to a gene: 6. The CDR3 DNA is TGTGCCAGCAAGTGGAGCGGGACCACAGATACGCAGTATTTT. This translates into CASKWSGTTDTQYF.

V is TRBV20-1 and J is TRBJ2-7; TRBD1 matches at 9 bases. The CDR3 spans 14 residues. J gave up 2 bases and V 4 bases, and 6 bases lay outside the gene matches. Germline lookup yields CDR1 DFQATT and CDR2 SNEGSKA (reference sequence). Written as DNA, the CDR3 is TGCAGTGCTAACCCGGGACAGGGAACCTACGAGCAGTACTTC. This translates into CSANPGQGTYEQYF.

The chain has TRBV28 and TRBJ2-2, with a possible D match to TRBD1 (5 bases). From germline, CDR1 is MDHEN and CDR2 SYDVKM. The CDR3 is 14 residues long. Trimming removed 4 bases at V and 3 bases at J, with 9 bases between. The chain's CDR3 is CASSSTVYTGELFF. Written as DNA, the CDR3 is TGTGCCAGCAGTTCGACAGTTTACACCGGGGAGCTGTTTTTT.

The V call is TRBV20-1, the J call TRBJ2-2; 9 positions agree with TRBD2. V shed 0 bases, J shed 3 bases, and the junction held 23 bases outside the gene matches. This CDR3 contains 22 residues. Germline-derived CDR1 and CDR2 are DFQATT and SNEGSKA (reference sequence). The CDR3 nucleotides are TGCAGTGCTAGAGACATACAGGGTCGGCCTCGGATTAGCGGGAGTGACACCGGGGAGCTGTTTTTT. It yields the protein CSARDIQGRPRISGSDTGELFF.

The chain joins TRBV27 to TRBJ2-2, with 11 nucleotides matching TRBD2. Germline V CDR1 and CDR2: MNHEY, SMNVEV (reference sequence). With 9 bases clipped from V and 6 bases from J, the junction kept 6 bases outside the gene matches. The CDR3 sequence is 14 residues long. CDR3 sequence reads: CASILAGGSGELFF. CDR3 bases: TGTGCCAGTATCCTAGCGGGAGGCTCCGGGGAGCTGTTTTTT.

The rearrangement uses TRBV20-1 and TRBJ2-7; D may correspond to TRBD1 or TRBD2 (6 bases each). Germline V gene data show CDR1 as DFQATT and CDR2 as SNEGSKA (reference sequence). Trimming cost V 6 bases and J 3 bases, with 18 bases left between them. The CDR3 spans 14 residues. CDR3 DNA sequence: TGCAGTGCCACCACGCGGGACACAAACTACGAGCAGTACTTC. Translated, it gives CSATTRDTNYEQYF.

This clonotype was seen a single time. V and J are TRBV7-9 and TRBJ1-4, with 9 bases matching TRBD1. The ends lost 2 bases at V and 8 bases at J; junction bases unmatched: 15. This CDR3 has 18 amino acids. The V gene's germline CDR1 is SEHNR and CDR2 FQNEAQ (reference sequence). The CDR3 DNA sequence: TGTGCCAGCAGCTTATCCAAACTACAGGGGGCAAAGGGGGAAAAACTGTTTTTT. It is translated as CASSLSKLQGAKGEKLFF.

The J gene is TRBJ1-1, the V gene TRBV28, with a tentative D call TRBD1 (6 bases). This CDR3 is built from 14 residues. The V and J ends lost 8 bases and 0 bases respectively, with 13 bases between them. Germline V gene sequence: CDR1 MDHEN, CDR2 SYDVKM. CDR3 residues: CASWRTGLNTEAFF. The CDR3 region has the DNA TGTGCCAGCTGGCGAACAGGGCTGAACACTGAAGCTTTCTTT. Full variable domain (remainder filled in from reference TRBV28 and TRBJ1-1): DVKVTQSSRYLVKRTGEKVFLECVQDMDHENMFWYRQDPGLGLRLIYFSYDVKMKEKGDIPEGYSVSREKKERFSLILESASTNQTSMYLCASWRTGLNTEAFFGQGTRLTVV.

V and J are TRBV7-2 and TRBJ2-7, with D maybe TRBD2 (6 bases). The CDR3 runs 14 residues. Trimming took off 5 bases at V and 6 bases at J, with 17 bases between the two ends. Per the germline V gene, CDR1 is SGHTA and CDR2 is FQGNSA. CDR3 protein: CASSPLVGTGEQYF. The CDR3 coding sequence is TGTGCCAGCAGCCCCCTGGTCGGGACTGGCGAGCAGTACTTC.

The chain couples TRBV6-2 or TRBV6-3 to TRBJ1-1; weak D call: TRBD1 (5 bases). This CDR3 spans 15 amino acids. Trimming took off 2 bases at V and 6 bases at J, with 16 bases between the two ends. The germline CDR1 and CDR2 sequences are MNHEY and SVGEGT. The CDR3 spells CASSYELGRGPEAFF. In nucleotides, the CDR3 is TGTGCCAGCAGTTACGAGTTGGGACGAGGACCTGAAGCTTTCTTT.

The chain is built from TRBV19 and TRBJ1-2; D may be TRBD1 (5 bases). This CDR3 comprises 14 residues. The germline CDR1 and CDR2 sequences are LNHDA and SQIVND (reference sequence). V lost 3 bases, J lost 6 bases, and 14 bases lay in between. CDR3 protein: CASSIEVRAHGYTF. In DNA, the CDR3 is TGTGCCAGTAGTATCGAGGTCAGGGCCCATGGCTACACCTTC.

The gene calls are TRBV27 and TRBJ2-6; D possibly corresponds to TRBD2 (5 bases). Germline V gene data show CDR1 as MNHEY and CDR2 as SMNVEV (reference sequence). The CDR3 is 17 amino acids. Trimming shortened V by 5 bases and J by 4 bases, and 18 bases separated the two germline ends. CDR3 loop: CASSPPSRRRGANVLTF. The CDR3 coding sequence is TGTGCCAGCAGTCCCCCGAGCCGGAGGAGAGGGGCCAACGTCCTGACTTTC.

This clonotype turned up a few times. V gene TRBV7-2 combines with J gene TRBJ1-5; 7 bases match TRBD1. Germline V gene data show CDR1 as SGHTA and CDR2 as FQGNSA. Trimming at V came to 8 bases and at J to 3 bases, leaving 7 bases not matched to a gene. CDR3 length equals 14 residues. The CDR3 here is CASAEGQTNQPQHF. Written as DNA, the CDR3 is TGTGCCAGCGCGGAGGGACAGACCAATCAGCCCCAGCATTTT.

The CDR3 DNA sequence: TGTGCCACCAGTGATTTTGAGCCAGGGCGCACCGGGGAGCTGTTTTTT. It specifies CATSDFEPGRTGELFF. V and J are TRBV24-1 and TRBJ2-2; D may be TRBD1 (5 bases). Germline lookup yields CDR1 KGHDR and CDR2 SFDVKD. V was cut by 1 base and J by 4 bases, with 12 bases left in between. This CDR3 has 16 amino acids.

This chain connects TRBV2 to TRBJ1-1, with D hard to call. Germline V gene data show CDR1 as SNHLY and CDR2 as FYNNEI. The CDR3 extends over 13 amino acids. V gave up 6 bases and J gave up 3 bases, with 11 bases separating them. CDR3 loop: CASRLTPYTEAFF. As DNA, the CDR3 is TGTGCCAGCAGACTGACACCCTACACTGAAGCTTTCTTT.

V is TRBV19 and J is TRBJ1-5; D is perhaps TRBD1 (5 bases). Germline CDR1 is LNHDA and CDR2 is SQIVND (reference sequence). The ends were cut back, 7 bases at V and 4 bases at J, with 17 bases in the middle. This CDR3 is built from 15 residues. This chain's CDR3 is CASIPEGLQNQPQHF. The CDR3 DNA reads TGTGCCAGTATTCCCGAGGGACTCCAAAATCAGCCCCAGCATTTT.

This chain joins TRBV12-3 or TRBV12-4 and TRBJ1-6; TRBD1 matches at 9 bases. The V and J ends lost 3 bases and 8 bases, in that order; junction bases with no gene match: 5. The CDR3 runs to 15 residues. The DNA of the CDR3 is TGTGCCAGCAGTTTGTCAGGGACAGGGTATTCACCCCTCCACTTT. This encodes CASSLSGTGYSPLHF.

This clonotype was counted between two and nine times. The V gene is TRBV24-1, the J gene TRBJ2-1, with 13 positions matching TRBD2. The CDR3 is 18 amino acids. The germline gives CDR1 KGHDR, CDR2 SFDVKD. Unmatched junction bases numbered 6, after V lost 5 bases and J lost 0 bases. The CDR3 reads CATSALRTSGSSYNEQFF. The CDR3 DNA reads as TGTGCCACCAGTGCCTTACGGACTAGCGGGAGCTCCTACAATGAGCAGTTCTTC.

Details on this clonotype: The likely explanation is a read error, given a far larger clone one base away. The chain couples TRBV7-2 to TRBJ2-7, with TRBD1 identical over 7 bases. Germline loops: CDR1 SGHTA, CDR2 FQGNSA. The CDR3 runs to 13 residues. After removal of 1 base from V and 3 bases from J, the junction contained 0 bases not matched to a gene. CDR3 region: CASSLGTGYEQYF. Written as DNA, the CDR3 is TGTGCCAGCAGCTTAGGGACAGGCTACGAGCAGTACTTC.

The gene calls are TRBV6-5 and TRBJ2-7, with D perhaps matching TRBD1 or TRBD2 (6 bases each). CDR3 length: 14 residues. CDR1 is MNHEY and CDR2 is SVGAGI in the germline V gene. Trimming took 0 bases from V and 3 from J, leaving 9 bases between them. The CDR3, as DNA: TGTGCCAGCAGTTACTCCGGGGGCCTCTACGAGCAGTACTTC. Its translation: CASSYSGGLYEQYF.